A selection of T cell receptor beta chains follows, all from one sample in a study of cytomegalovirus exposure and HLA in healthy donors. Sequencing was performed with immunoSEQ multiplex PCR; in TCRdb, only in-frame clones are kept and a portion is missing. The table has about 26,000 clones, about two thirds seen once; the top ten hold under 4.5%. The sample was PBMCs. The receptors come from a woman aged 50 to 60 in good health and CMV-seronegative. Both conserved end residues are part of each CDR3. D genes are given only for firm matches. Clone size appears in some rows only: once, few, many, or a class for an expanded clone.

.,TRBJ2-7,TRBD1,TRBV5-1,TGCGCCAGCAGCTTACTCAACAGGGGCTACGAGCAGTACTTC,CASSLLNRGYEQYF
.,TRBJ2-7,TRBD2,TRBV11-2,TGTGCCAGCAGCTCACTGACTAGCGGCTACGAGCAGTACTTC,CASSSLTSGYEQYF
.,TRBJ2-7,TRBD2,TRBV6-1,TGTGCCAGCACCCCTAGCGGGTCGGGGAGGCACGAGCAGTACTTC,CASTPSGSGRHEQYF
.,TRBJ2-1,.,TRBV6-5,TGTGCCAGCAGTCGTAGTAATGAGCAGTTCTTC,CASSRSNEQFF
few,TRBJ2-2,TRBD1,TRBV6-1,TGTGCCAGCTTGACAGGGGCCGTGGGCACCGGGGAGCTGTTTTTT,CASLTGAVGTGELFF
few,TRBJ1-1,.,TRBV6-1,TGTGCCAGCAGGGACAGCATGAACACTGAAGCTTTCTTT,CASRDSMNTEAFF
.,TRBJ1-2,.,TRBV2,TGTGCCAGCAGTTCAAGGAGCTATGGCTACACCTTC,CASSSRSYGYTF
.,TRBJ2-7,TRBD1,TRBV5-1,TGCGCCAGCAGCTGGGGGACAGGGGGCGAGCAGTACTTC,CASSWGTGGEQYF
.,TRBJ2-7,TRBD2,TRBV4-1,TGCGCCAGCAGCCAGGAGACTAGCGGGACCATCTACGAGCAGTACTTC,CASSQETSGTIYEQYF
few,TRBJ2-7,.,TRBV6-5,TGTGCCAGCAGCCCCCGGGACATTTACTACGAGCAGTACTTC,CASSPRDIYYEQYF
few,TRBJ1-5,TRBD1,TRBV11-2,TGTGCCAGCAGCTTAGGTCCCAGGGGGAATCAGCCCCAGCATTTT,CASSLGPRGNQPQHF
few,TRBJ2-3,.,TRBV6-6,TGTGCCAGCAGCCACACAGATACGCAGTATTTT,CASSHTDTQYF
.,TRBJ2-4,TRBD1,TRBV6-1,TGTGCCAGCAGTGGGGCGGACAGGGGCGCCAAAAACATTCAGTACTTC,CASSGADRGAKNIQYF
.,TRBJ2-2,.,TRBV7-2,TGTGCCAGCAGCTTAAGAGGGTATAGCGGGGAGCTGTTTTTT,CASSLRGYSGELFF
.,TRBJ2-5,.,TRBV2,TGTGCCAGCAGTGAAGTATTAAAAGAGACCCAGTACTTC,CASSEVLKETQYF
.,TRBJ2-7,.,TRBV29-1,TGCAGCGTTTACTGGGGGCCCTACGAGCAGTACTTC,CSVYWGPYEQYF
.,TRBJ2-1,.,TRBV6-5,TGTGCCAGCAGAACCCTTGACGGGAGATACAATGAGCAGTTCTTC,CASRTLDGRYNEQFF
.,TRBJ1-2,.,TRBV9,TGTGCCAGCAGCGTAGGTGGAGCTAACTATGGCTACACCTTC,CASSVGGANYGYTF
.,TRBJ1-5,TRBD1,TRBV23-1,TGCGCCAGCAGTCAACTTAAGGGGACAGAGCGAACCTATAGCAATCAGCCCCAGCATTTT,CASSQLKGTERTYSNQPQHF
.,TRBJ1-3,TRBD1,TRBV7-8,TGTGCCAGCAGCTTAGCGGGACAGGCTGGAAACACCATATATTTT,CASSLAGQAGNTIYF
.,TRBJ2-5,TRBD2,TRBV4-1,TGCGCCAGCAGCCAAGATAAGGGCGGGGGGAAGCAAGAGACCCAGTACTTC,CASSQDKGGGKQETQYF
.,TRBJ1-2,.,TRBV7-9,TGTGCCAGCAGCCGCTCAGGGGCCGACTATGGCTACACCTTC,CASSRSGADYGYTF
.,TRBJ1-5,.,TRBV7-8,TGTGCCAGCAGCTTAAGCTTAGATCAGCCCCAGCATTTT,CASSLSLDQPQHF
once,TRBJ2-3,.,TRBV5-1,TGCGCCAGCAGGAGGTACTCAACTACAGATACGCAGTATTTT,CASRRYSTTDTQYF
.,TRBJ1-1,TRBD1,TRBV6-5,TGTGCCAGCAGTCACAGGGGCCTCATGAACACTGAAGCTTTCTTT,CASSHRGLMNTEAFF
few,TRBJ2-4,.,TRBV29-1,TGCAGCGTTGGTGAGGGTAGTGACATTCAGTACTTC,CSVGEGSDIQYF
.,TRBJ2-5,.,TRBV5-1,TGCGCCAGCAGCGCACAGGGGACTTACCAAGAGACCCAGTACTTC,CASSAQGTYQETQYF
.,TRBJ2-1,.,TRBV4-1,TGCGCCAGCAGCCTAACTAGCAGGGAGCAGTTCTTC,CASSLTSREQFF
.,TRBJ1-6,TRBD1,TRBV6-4,TGTGCCAGCAGTGAGGGACAGGGCAATTCACCCCTCCACTTT,CASSEGQGNSPLHF
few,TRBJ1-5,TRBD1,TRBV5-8,TGTGCCAGCTTCACCGGGACAGGGTTAAGCAATCAGCCCCAGCATTTT,CASFTGTGLSNQPQHF
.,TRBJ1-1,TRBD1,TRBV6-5,TGTGCCAGCAGTACCCAGACAGGGTCGGCTGAAGCTTTCTTT,CASSTQTGSAEAFF
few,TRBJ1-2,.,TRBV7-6,TGTGCCAGCAGCTTATCAGGCTATGGCTACACCTTC,CASSLSGYGYTF
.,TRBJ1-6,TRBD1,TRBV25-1,TGTGCCAGCAGTGTCTCCGGGACAGGGAATTCACCCCTCCACTTT,CASSVSGTGNSPLHF
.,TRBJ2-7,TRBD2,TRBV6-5,TGTGCCAGCAGTCCCACGGGGGGCGAGCAGTACTTC,CASSPTGGEQYF
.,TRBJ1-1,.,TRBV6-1,TGTGCCAGCAGTGAATCTCGTACTGAAGCTTTCTTT,CASSESRTEAFF
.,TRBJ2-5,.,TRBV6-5,TGTGCCAGCAGTTACTCGGGGCCCGCGAAGACCCAGTACTTC,CASSYSGPAKTQYF
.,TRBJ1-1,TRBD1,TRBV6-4,TGTGCCAGCAGTTCGGGGGACAGGGCGAACACTGAAGCTTTCTTT,CASSSGDRANTEAFF
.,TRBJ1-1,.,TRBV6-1,TGTGCCAGCAGTGGGTACGGTGAAGCTTTCTTT,CASSGYGEAFF
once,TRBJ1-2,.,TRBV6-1,TGTGCCAGCAGTGAAGCGGGGGAGGCATGGTATGGCTACACCTTC,CASSEAGEAWYGYTF
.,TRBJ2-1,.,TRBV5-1,TGCGCCAGCAGAACAACAGGGAGCTCCTACAATGAGCAGTTCTTC,CASRTTGSSYNEQFF
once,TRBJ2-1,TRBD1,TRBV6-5,TGTGCCAGCAGGTCCGGACAGGGGGCTTACAATGAGCAGTTCTTC,CASRSGQGAYNEQFF
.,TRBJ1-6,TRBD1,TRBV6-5,TGTGCCAGCAGCCGTGAAGACAGGGTTAATTCACCCCTCCACTTT,CASSREDRVNSPLHF
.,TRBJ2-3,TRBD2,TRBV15,TGTGCCACCAGCAGAGAGGGACTAGCGGGAGCCGCTAGCACAGATACGCAGTATTTT,CATSREGLAGAASTDTQYF
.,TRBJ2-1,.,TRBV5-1,TGCGCCAGCAGTACGACAGCTAGCTCCTACAATGAGCAGTTCTTC,CASSTTASSYNEQFF
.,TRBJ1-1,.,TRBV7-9,TGTGCCAGCAGCTCCGATTCGGGGGATACTGAAGCTTTCTTT,CASSSDSGDTEAFF
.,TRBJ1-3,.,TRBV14,TGTGCCAGCAGCCAAGACGGGGGAGGCTTAAGCTCTGGAAACACCATATATTTT,CASSQDGGGLSSGNTIYF
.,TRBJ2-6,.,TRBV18,TGTGCCAGCTCCTCGCCCTCGGAGTCTGGGGCCAACGTCCTGACTTTC,CASSSPSESGANVLTF
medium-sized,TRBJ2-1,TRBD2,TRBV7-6,TGTGCCAGCAGCTTAGGACTAGCGGGACACAATGAGCAGTTCTTC,CASSLGLAGHNEQFF
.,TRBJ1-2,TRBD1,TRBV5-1,TGCGCCAGCAGCTTGGGACAGGGTCAAGGCTACACCTTC,CASSLGQGQGYTF
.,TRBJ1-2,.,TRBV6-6,TGTGCCAGCAGTTACTCAGGGGGAGCAGGGGATGGCTACACCTTC,CASSYSGGAGDGYTF
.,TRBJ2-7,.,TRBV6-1,TGTGCCAGCAATGTTAGACAGGTCTACGAGCAGTACTTC,CASNVRQVYEQYF
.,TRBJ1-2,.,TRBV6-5,TGTGCCAGCAGATCCCCGGGACACCAACATGGCTACACCTTC,CASRSPGHQHGYTF